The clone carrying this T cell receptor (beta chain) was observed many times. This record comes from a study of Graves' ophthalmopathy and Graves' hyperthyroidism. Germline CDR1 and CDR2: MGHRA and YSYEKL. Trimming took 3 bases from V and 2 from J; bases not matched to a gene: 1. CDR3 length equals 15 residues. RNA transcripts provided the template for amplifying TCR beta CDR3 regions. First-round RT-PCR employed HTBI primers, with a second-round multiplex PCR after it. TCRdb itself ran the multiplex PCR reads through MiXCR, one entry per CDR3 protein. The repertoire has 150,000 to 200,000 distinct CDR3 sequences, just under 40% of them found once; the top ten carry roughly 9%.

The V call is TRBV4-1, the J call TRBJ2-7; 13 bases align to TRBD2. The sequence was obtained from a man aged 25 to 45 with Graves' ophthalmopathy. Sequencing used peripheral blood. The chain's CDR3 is CASSHGTSGTYEQYF. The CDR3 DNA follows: TGCGCCAGCAGCCACGGGACTAGCGGGACCTACGAGCAGTACTTC.